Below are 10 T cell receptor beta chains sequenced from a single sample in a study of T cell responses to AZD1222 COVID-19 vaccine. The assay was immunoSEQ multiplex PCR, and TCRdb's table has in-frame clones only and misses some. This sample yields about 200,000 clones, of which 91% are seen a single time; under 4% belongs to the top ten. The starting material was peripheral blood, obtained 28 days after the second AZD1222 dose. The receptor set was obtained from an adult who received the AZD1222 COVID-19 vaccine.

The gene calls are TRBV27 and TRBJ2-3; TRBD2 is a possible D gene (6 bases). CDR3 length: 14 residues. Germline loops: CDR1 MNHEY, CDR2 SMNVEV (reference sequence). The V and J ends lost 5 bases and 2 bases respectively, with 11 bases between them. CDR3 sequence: CASSPGGSTDTQYF. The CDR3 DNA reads TGTGCCAGCAGTCCTGGAGGGTCCACAGATACGCAGTATTTT.

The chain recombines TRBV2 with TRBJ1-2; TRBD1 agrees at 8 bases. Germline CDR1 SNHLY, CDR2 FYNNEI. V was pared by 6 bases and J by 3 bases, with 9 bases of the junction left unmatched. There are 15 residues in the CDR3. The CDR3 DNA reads TGTGCCAGCAGCGCCAGGACAGGGCAGGACTATGGCTACACCTTC. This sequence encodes CASSARTGQDYGYTF.

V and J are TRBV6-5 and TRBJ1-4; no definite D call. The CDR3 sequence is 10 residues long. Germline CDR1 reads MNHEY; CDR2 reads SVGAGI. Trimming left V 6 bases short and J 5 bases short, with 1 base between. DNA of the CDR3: TGTGCCAGCAGGAATGAAAAACTGTTTTTT. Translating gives CASRNEKLFF.

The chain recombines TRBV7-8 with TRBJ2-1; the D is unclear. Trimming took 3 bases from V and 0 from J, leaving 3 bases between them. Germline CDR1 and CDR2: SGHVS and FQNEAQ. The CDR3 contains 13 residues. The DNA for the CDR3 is TGTGCCAGCAGCTTTAGCTCCTACAATGAGCAGTTCTTC. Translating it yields CASSFSSYNEQFF. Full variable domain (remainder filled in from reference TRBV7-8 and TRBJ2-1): GAGVSQSPRYKVAKRGQDVALRCDPISGHVSLFWYQQALGQGPEFLTYFQNEAQLDKSGLPSDRFFAERPEGSVSTLKIQRTQQEDSAVYLCASSFSSYNEQFFGPGTRLTVL.

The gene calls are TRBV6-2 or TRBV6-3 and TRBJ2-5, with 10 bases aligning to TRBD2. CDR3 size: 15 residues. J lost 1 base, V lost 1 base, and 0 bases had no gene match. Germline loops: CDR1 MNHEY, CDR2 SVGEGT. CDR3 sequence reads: CASSYLAGGQETQYF. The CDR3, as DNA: TGTGCCAGCAGTTACTTAGCGGGAGGCCAAGAGACCCAGTACTTC.

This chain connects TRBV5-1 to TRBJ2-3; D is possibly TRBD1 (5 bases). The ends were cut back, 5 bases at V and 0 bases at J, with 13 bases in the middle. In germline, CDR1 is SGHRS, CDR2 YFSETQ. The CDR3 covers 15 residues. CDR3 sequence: CASRRTPGSTDTQYF. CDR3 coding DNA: TGCGCCAGCAGACGGACACCAGGGAGCACAGATACGCAGTATTTT.

In DNA, the CDR3 is TGTGCCAGCAGCTCACAGGGGGTGGGCAATCAGCCCCAGCATTTT. The encoded protein is CASSSQGVGNQPQHF. The V gene is TRBV9, the J gene TRBJ1-5, with 8 bases fitting TRBD1. The germline V gene encodes CDR1 SGDLS and CDR2 YYNGEE. The CDR3 loop spans 15 amino acids. V was clipped by 4 bases and J by 2 bases; unmatched bases: 5.

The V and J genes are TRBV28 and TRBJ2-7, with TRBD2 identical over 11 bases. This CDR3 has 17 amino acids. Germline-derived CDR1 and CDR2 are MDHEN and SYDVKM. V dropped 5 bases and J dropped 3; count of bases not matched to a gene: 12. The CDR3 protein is CASSRPGLAVRDYEQYF. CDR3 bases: TGTGCCAGCAGTAGACCGGGACTAGCGGTACGGGACTACGAGCAGTACTTC.

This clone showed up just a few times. The CDR3 loop is CAISGGQGGSPLHF. The CDR3 DNA reads as TGTGCCATCAGCGGGGGACAGGGGGGTTCACCCCTCCACTTT. The rearrangement joins TRBV10-3 to TRBJ1-6, with 11 bases lining up with TRBD1. V shed 6 bases and J 9 bases; nucleotides not matched to a gene: 4. Germline lookup yields CDR1 ENHRY and CDR2 SYGVKD. There are 14 residues in the CDR3.

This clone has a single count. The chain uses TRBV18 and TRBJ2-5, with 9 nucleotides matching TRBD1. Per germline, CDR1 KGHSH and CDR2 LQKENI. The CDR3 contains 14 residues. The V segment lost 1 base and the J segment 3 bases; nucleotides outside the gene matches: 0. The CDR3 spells CASSPRQGEETQYF. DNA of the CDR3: TGTGCCAGCTCACCACGACAGGGGGAAGAGACCCAGTACTTC.